These 29 T cell receptor beta chains originate from one sample sequenced in a study of T cell repertoires in cytomegalovirus infection. TCRdb independently ran MiXCR on the reads; one entry per CDR3 protein. The sample has some 320,000 distinct CDR3 sequences; around 29% are singletons. No antigen has been assigned to these receptors. This specimen was cultured PBMCs, taken from culture after CMV antigen stimulation. These receptors all stem from a human donor in good health (CMV status not recorded). Some clones in this sample may be carry-over from other donors' samples.

This clonotype was seen repeatedly, ten times or more. The rearrangement joins TRBV6-6 to TRBJ1-6; D unclear. The V gene lost 6 bases and the J gene lost 0 bases, with 12 bases spanning the gap. Germline V gene sequence: CDR1 MNHNY, CDR2 SVGAGI (reference sequence). CDR3 length equals 16 residues. The CDR3 sequence is CASSYRPRSYNSPLHF. The CDR3, as DNA: TGTGCCAGCAGCTATAGGCCCCGCTCCTATAATTCACCCCTCCACTTT.

The chain employs TRBV28 and TRBJ2-7, with 7 bases aligning to TRBD2. This CDR3 is 18 amino acids long. CDR1 and CDR2 from the germline V gene are MDHEN and SYDVKM. Losses at the gene ends were 7 bases for V and 0 bases for J; bases not matched to a gene: 18. The CDR3 loop reads CASNLATILGGSSYEQYF. CDR3 sequence (DNA): TGTGCCAGCAATTTGGCCACCATATTGGGCGGGAGCTCCTACGAGCAGTACTTC. Full variable domain (outside the CDR3, taken from reference TRBV28 and TRBJ2-7): DVKVTQSSRYLVKRTGEKVFLECVQDMDHENMFWYRQDPGLGLRLIYFSYDVKMKEKGDIPEGYSVSREKKERFSLILESASTNQTSMYLCASNLATILGGSSYEQYFGPGTRLTVT.

This clonotype was seen a few times. This chain's CDR3 is CAISETQGGETEAFF. Written as DNA, the CDR3 is TGTGCCATCAGTGAGACTCAGGGTGGGGAAACTGAAGCTTTCTTT. The V and J genes are TRBV10-3 and TRBJ1-1; weak D call: TRBD1 (5 bases). CDR1 and CDR2 from the germline V gene are ENHRY and SYGVKD. The ends were cut back, 2 bases at V and 5 bases at J, with 15 bases in the middle. CDR3 length: 15 amino acids.

The chain couples TRBV12-3 or TRBV12-4 to TRBJ1-5, with D perhaps matching TRBD1 (5 bases). The length of the CDR3 is 14 residues. The V end was cut by 5 bases, the J end by 3 bases, with 11 bases between. The DNA for the CDR3 is TGTGCCAGCAGTCATGACAGTAACAATCAGCCCCAGCATTTT. Translation: CASSHDSNNQPQHF.

This chain uses TRBV10-3 with TRBJ2-5, with 8 bases that match TRBD1. V lost 4 bases and J lost 4; bases outside the gene matches: 8. The CDR3 is 15 amino acids. Germline CDR1 is ENHRY and CDR2 is SYGVKD. The CDR3 region has the DNA TGTGCCATCAGTGGGACGACAGGGGAAACAGAGACCCAGTACTTC. Translated: CAISGTTGETETQYF.

This clonotype was picked up many times. The rearrangement links TRBV7-2 to TRBJ1-5; weak D call: TRBD1 (6 bases). The CDR3 loop spans 16 amino acids. The ends were cut back, 5 bases at V and 2 bases at J, with 16 bases in the middle. The germline V gene encodes CDR1 SGHTA and CDR2 FQGNSA. The CDR3 sequence: CASSPREGDGNQPQHF. In DNA form, the CDR3 reads TGTGCCAGCAGCCCTAGGGAGGGGGATGGCAATCAGCCCCAGCATTTT.

This clonotype was detected ten times or more. The CDR3 nucleotides read TGTGCCAGCAGCCGGCGGGCCTCGGCAAGCACAGATACGCAGTATTTT. It is translated as CASSRRASASTDTQYF. The chain carries TRBV5-8 and TRBJ2-3, with D possibly matching TRBD2 (5 bases). This CDR3 contains 16 residues. From germline, CDR1 is SGHTS and CDR2 YDEGEE. Trimming removed 4 bases from V and 0 bases from J, with 15 bases in between.

The genes are TRBV25-1 and TRBJ1-1, with TRBD1 as a possible D gene (6 bases). Trimming took 2 bases from V and 5 from J, leaving 9 bases between them. Germline V gene lookup returns CDR1 MGHDK and CDR2 SYGVNS. CDR3 length equals 13 residues. DNA of the CDR3: TGTGCCAGCAGTGAACCGGGGGCAACTGAAGCTTTCTTT. Protein sequence: CASSEPGATEAFF.

The rearrangement links TRBV28 to TRBJ2-5, with 7 nucleotides matching TRBD1. This CDR3 comprises 15 residues. J was trimmed by 6 bases and V by 3 bases; bases with no gene match: 10. Germline CDR1 is MDHEN and CDR2 is SYDVKM. CDR3 DNA sequence: TGTGCCAGCAGTTTGGGGTTAGGGGGCAGGCAGACCCAGTACTTC. This translates into CASSLGLGGRQTQYF.

V usage is TRBV7-8 and J usage is TRBJ1-4; D unclear. Germline values: CDR1 SGHVS, CDR2 FQNEAQ. The CDR3 spans 13 residues. V lost 5 bases and J lost 8, with 12 bases in between. CDR3 coding DNA: TGTGCCAGCAGCCCCCGGCAAGAGGAAAAACTGTTTTTT. Translated: CASSPRQEEKLFF. Complete variable domain (other parts from reference TRBV7-8 and TRBJ1-4): GAGVSQSPRYKVAKRGQDVALRCDPISGHVSLFWYQQALGQGPEFLTYFQNEAQLDKSGLPSDRFFAERPEGSVSTLKIQRTQQEDSAVYLCASSPRQEEKLFFGSGTQLSVL.

This clonotype was detected a few times. The V call is TRBV6-5, the J call TRBJ2-1; 16 nucleotides agree with TRBD2. The V gene end was trimmed by 1 base and the J gene end by 4 bases; junction bases not matched to a gene: 10. Germline V gene sequence: CDR1 MNHEY, CDR2 SVGAGI. The CDR3 is 20 residues long. The CDR3 loop is CASSYYTGTSGRGQYNEQFF. CDR3 sequence (DNA): TGTGCCAGCAGTTACTATACCGGGACTAGCGGGAGGGGGCAGTACAATGAGCAGTTCTTC.

This chain uses TRBV28 with TRBJ2-4; weak D call: TRBD1 (6 bases). V lost 5 bases and J 0 bases, leaving 29 bases between the germline ends. This CDR3 comprises 21 residues. Germline CDR1 reads MDHEN; CDR2 reads SYDVKM. The CDR3 protein is CASSPPAIRGPSKLAKNIQYF. CDR3 in DNA: TGTGCCAGCAGTCCACCCGCGATCAGGGGCCCTAGCAAACTAGCCAAAAACATTCAGTACTTC.

This sequence joins TRBV7-6 and TRBJ2-7; the match to TRBD1 covers 8 bases. In germline, CDR1 is SGHVS, CDR2 FNYEAQ. This CDR3 spans 13 amino acids. Trimming at V came to 5 bases and at J to 5 bases, leaving 5 bases not matched to a gene. This CDR3 reads CASSVGQADEQYF. The CDR3 nucleotides read TGTGCCAGCAGCGTGGGACAGGCCGACGAGCAGTACTTC.

This clonotype was picked up many times. The genes are TRBV12-3 or TRBV12-4 and TRBJ1-5, with a tentative D call TRBD1 (5 bases). The CDR3 spans 14 residues. V was pared by 2 bases and J by 8 bases, with 13 bases between. CDR3: CASSLMGGKEPQHF. The CDR3 DNA reads as TGTGCCAGCAGTTTAATGGGGGGTAAGGAGCCCCAGCATTTT.

This clonotype was seen a few times. V is TRBV7-2 and J is TRBJ2-3; D unresolved. There are 14 residues in the CDR3. V shed 3 bases and J shed 2 bases, with 9 bases lying between them. Germline loops: CDR1 SGHTA, CDR2 FQGNSA. The CDR3 sequence is CASSFFPLTDTQYF. The CDR3 DNA reads TGTGCCAGCAGCTTTTTCCCCCTCACAGATACGCAGTATTTT.

The chain uses TRBV7-2 and TRBJ2-1, with a possible D match to TRBD2 (5 bases). The CDR3 length is 15 residues. Germline CDR1 and CDR2: SGHTA and FQGNSA. V gave up 1 base and J gave up 6 bases, with 13 bases separating them. The CDR3 sequence is CASSLEVSGSNEQFF. CDR3 coding DNA: TGTGCCAGCAGCTTAGAAGTATCTGGGAGCAATGAGCAGTTCTTC.

The chain joins TRBV10-3 to TRBJ1-2; 8 nucleotides match TRBD1. The CDR3 totals 14 residues. Germline trimming cut 2 bases from V and 6 bases from J; bases unmatched to any gene: 5. The germline gives CDR1 ENHRY, CDR2 SYGVKD. CDR3 nucleotide sequence: TGTGCCATCAGTGAGAGACAGGGGATGGATGGCTACACCTTC. Its protein is CAISERQGMDGYTF.

Ten or more counts support this clonotype. V usage is TRBV11-2 and J usage is TRBJ2-2, with 11 bases matching TRBD2. Germline V lookup: CDR1 SGHAT, CDR2 FQNNGV. V lost 5 bases to trimming and J lost 5 bases; unmatched junction nucleotides: 7. CDR3 length: 16 residues. CDR3 sequence (DNA): TGTGCCAGCAGCCATAGCGGGAGGGGGGGAACCGGGGAGCTGTTTTTT. It specifies CASSHSGRGGTGELFF. Using reference TRBV11-2 and TRBJ2-2 for the parts outside the CDR3, the full variable domain is EAGVAQSPRYKIIEKRQSVAFWCNPISGHATLYWYQQILGQGPKLLIQFQNNGVVDDSQLPKDRFSAERLKGVDSTLKIQPAKLEDSAVYLCASSHSGRGGTGELFFGEGSRLTVL.

Only a few counts were recorded for this clonotype. The rearrangement links TRBV24-1 to TRBJ2-7; 8 nucleotides agree with TRBD1. CDR1 and CDR2 from the germline V gene are KGHDR and SFDVKD. The ends lost 4 bases at V and 7 bases at J; junction bases unmatched: 11. There are 15 residues in the CDR3. The CDR3 bases are TGTGCCACCAGTGAACGATCAGGGGGCGCGGGGGAGCAGTACTTC. Its translation: CATSERSGGAGEQYF.

This clonotype was counted a few times. The chain has TRBV6-1 and TRBJ2-7, with 12 bases identical to TRBD2. Looked up from germline, CDR1 is MNHNS and CDR2 is SASEGT. The CDR3 totals 18 residues. V dropped 0 bases and J dropped 3; count of bases not matched to a gene: 9. The CDR3 loop is CASSEADLGLAGIYEQYF. The CDR3 DNA sequence: TGTGCCAGCAGTGAAGCGGACCTAGGACTAGCGGGGATCTACGAGCAGTACTTC.

The chain links TRBV24-1 to TRBJ2-7; D not resolved. Germline V gene data show CDR1 as KGHDR and CDR2 as SFDVKD. V lost 9 bases and J 3 bases, leaving 5 bases between the germline ends. The CDR3 runs 10 residues. DNA of the CDR3: TGTGCCACCTTCCGCTACGAGCAGTACTTC. Translation gives CATFRYEQYF.

This clonotype occurred a few times. This chain connects TRBV19 to TRBJ1-2, with D possibly TRBD1 on 5 matching bases. Deletions cut 4 bases from V and 4 bases from J, with 13 bases between. Germline values: CDR1 LNHDA, CDR2 SQIVND (reference sequence). The CDR3 runs 14 residues. CDR3 coding DNA: TGTGCCAGTAGTACAGGGCGCTATGGCTATGGCTACACCTTC. It translates to CASSTGRYGYGYTF.

This clonotype was seen ten or more times. This rearrangement joins TRBV7-6 to TRBJ1-6; D not resolved. This CDR3 comprises 14 residues. The germline V and J ends were trimmed by 5 bases and 10 bases, with 15 bases remaining between them. From germline, CDR1 is SGHVS and CDR2 FNYEAQ. CDR3 sequence reads: CASSPFGTDSPLHF. In DNA form, the CDR3 reads TGTGCCAGCAGCCCCTTTGGAACAGACTCACCCCTCCACTTT. Full variable domain (remainder filled in from reference TRBV7-6 and TRBJ1-6): GAGVSQSPRYKVTKRGQDVALRCDPISGHVSLYWYRQALGQGPEFLTYFNYEAQQDKSGLPNDRFSAERPEGSISTLTIQRTEQRDSAMYRCASSPFGTDSPLHFGNGTRLTVT.

The gene calls are TRBV19 and TRBJ1-1; D gene uncertain. CDR3 length: 11 amino acids. The V gene's germline CDR1 is LNHDA and CDR2 SQIVND (reference sequence). V was trimmed by 7 bases and J by 1 base, leaving 4 bases between them. The CDR3 sequence is CASTWNTEAFF. The CDR3 nucleotides read TGTGCCAGTACGTGGAACACTGAAGCTTTCTTT.

The count of this clonotype is one. The chain recombines TRBV7-3 with TRBJ2-2; TRBD2 aligns across 8 bases. CDR3 length: 18 residues. Germline CDR1 SGHTA, CDR2 FQGTGA. V lost 2 bases to trimming and J lost 0 bases; unmatched junction nucleotides: 8. In DNA, the CDR3 is TGTGCCAGCAGCTTAGTCGGAAGGGGACTAGCGAACACCGGGGAGCTGTTTTTT. Translating it yields CASSLVGRGLANTGELFF.

V gene TRBV2 combines with J gene TRBJ2-5; 13 positions match TRBD2. Germline V gives CDR1 SNHLY, CDR2 FYNNEI. CDR3 length: 15 residues. The J segment lost 6 bases and the V segment lost 6 bases, leaving 7 bases of the junction unmatched. For the CDR3, the DNA is TGTGCCAGCAGACCAGGACTAGCGGGAGCGAAGACCCAGTACTTC. Encoded protein: CASRPGLAGAKTQYF.

This clonotype has more than one count but fewer than ten. This chain joins TRBV18 and TRBJ2-7; D is tentatively TRBD1 or TRBD2 (5 bases each). Germline CDR1 KGHSH, CDR2 LQKENI. The CDR3 has 15 residues. Trimming left V 5 bases short and J 4 bases short, with 18 bases between. The CDR3 DNA is TGTGCCAGCTCAGACGGGTTCGGGGCCGGATACGAGCAGTACTTC. Encoded protein: CASSDGFGAGYEQYF.

This clonotype was seen many times. The chain carries TRBV28 and TRBJ1-4; 7 bases line up with TRBD1. This CDR3 is built from 15 residues. V dropped 5 bases and J dropped 3; count of bases not matched to a gene: 6. CDR1 is MDHEN, CDR2 SYDVKM, per germline. The CDR3 coding sequence is TGTGCCAGCAGTCCATCCGGGACAGCTAATGAAAAACTGTTTTTT. This codes for CASSPSGTANEKLFF.

This clonotype was observed a few times. The V and J genes are TRBV12-5 and TRBJ1-2, with TRBD1 as a possible D gene (5 bases). Germline V gives CDR1 LGHNT, CDR2 FRNRAP. Trimming removed 0 bases at V and 6 bases at J, with 11 bases between. CDR3 size: 14 residues. The CDR3 spells CASGLVRGVNGYTF. The CDR3 nucleotides read TGTGCTAGTGGTTTGGTCCGGGGGGTGAATGGCTACACCTTC.